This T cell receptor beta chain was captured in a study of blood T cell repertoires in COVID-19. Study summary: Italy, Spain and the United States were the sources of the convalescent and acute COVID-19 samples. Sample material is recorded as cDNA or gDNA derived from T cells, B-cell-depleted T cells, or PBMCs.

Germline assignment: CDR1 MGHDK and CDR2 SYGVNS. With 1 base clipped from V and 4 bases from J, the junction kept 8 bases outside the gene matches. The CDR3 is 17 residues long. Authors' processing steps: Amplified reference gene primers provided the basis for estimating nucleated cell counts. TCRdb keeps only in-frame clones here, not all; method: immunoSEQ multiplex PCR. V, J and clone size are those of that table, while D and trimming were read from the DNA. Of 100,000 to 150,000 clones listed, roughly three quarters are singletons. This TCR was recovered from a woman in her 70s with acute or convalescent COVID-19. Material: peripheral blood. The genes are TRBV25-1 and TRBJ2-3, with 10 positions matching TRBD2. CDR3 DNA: TGTGCCAGCAGTGAATGGGGGCTAGCGGGAGTGTCAGATACGCAGTATTTT. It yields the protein CASSEWGLAGVSDTQYF.